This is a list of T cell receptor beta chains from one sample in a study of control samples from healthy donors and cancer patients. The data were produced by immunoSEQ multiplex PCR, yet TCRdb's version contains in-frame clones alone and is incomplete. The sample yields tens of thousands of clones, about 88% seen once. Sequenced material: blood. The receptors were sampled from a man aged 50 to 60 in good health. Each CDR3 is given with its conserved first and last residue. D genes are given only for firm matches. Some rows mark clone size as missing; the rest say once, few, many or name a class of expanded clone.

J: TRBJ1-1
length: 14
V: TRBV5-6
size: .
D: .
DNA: TGTGCCAGCAGCTTGGGGGGAGGGGCCACTGAAGCTTTCTTT
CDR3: CASSLGGGATEAFF

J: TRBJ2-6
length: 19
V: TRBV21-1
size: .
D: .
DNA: TGTGCCAGCAGCAACCGATGGCGGGGGGGCTACTCTGGGGCCAACGTCCTGACTTTC
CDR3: CASSNRWRGGYSGANVLTF

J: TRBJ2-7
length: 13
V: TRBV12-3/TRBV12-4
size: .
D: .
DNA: TGTGCCACCACCAGGGGACCCTCCTACGAGCAGTACTTC
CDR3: CATTRGPSYEQYF

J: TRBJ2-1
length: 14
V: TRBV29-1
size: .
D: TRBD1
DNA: TGCAGCGTTGACCCCGGGACAGGGGCCGATGAGCAGTTCTTC
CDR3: CSVDPGTGADEQFF

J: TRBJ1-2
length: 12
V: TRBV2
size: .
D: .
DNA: TGTGCCAGCAGCCGACAGCCTTTGGGCTACACCTTC
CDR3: CASSRQPLGYTF

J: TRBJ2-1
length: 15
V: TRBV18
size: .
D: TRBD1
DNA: TGTGCCAGCTCACCGGGACAGCAAACCTACAATGAGCAGTTCTTC
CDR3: CASSPGQQTYNEQFF

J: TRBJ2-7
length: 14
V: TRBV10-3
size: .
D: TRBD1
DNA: TGTGCCATCAGTGAATTTGGGACAGACTACGAGCAGTACTTC
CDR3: CAISEFGTDYEQYF

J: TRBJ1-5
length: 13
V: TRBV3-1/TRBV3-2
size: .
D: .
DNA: TGTGCCAGCAGCCAAGACCCTAATCAGCCCCAGCATTTT
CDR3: CASSQDPNQPQHF

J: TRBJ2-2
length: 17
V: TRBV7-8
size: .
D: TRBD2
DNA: TGTGCCAGCAGCTCAAGACTAGCGGCATCCCCCACCGGGGAGCTGTTTTTT
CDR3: CASSSRLAASPTGELFF

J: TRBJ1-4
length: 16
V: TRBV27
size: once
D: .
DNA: TGTGCCAGCAGTCTCGGGACATACGCAACTAATGAAAAACTGTTTTTT
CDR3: CASSLGTYATNEKLFF

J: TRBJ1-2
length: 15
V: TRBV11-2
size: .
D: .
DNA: TGTGCCAGCAGCGGCTCGGGGCTTAGGGGCTATGGCTACACCTTC
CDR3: CASSGSGLRGYGYTF

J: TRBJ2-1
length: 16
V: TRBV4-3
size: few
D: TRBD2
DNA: TGCGCCAGCAGCCAAGATGGGACTAGCGGGTACAATGAGCAGTTCTTC
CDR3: CASSQDGTSGYNEQFF

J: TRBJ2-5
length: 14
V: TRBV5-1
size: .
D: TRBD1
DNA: TGCGCCAGCAGCGGGGACAGGGGAGAAGAGACCCAGTACTTC
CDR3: CASSGDRGEETQYF

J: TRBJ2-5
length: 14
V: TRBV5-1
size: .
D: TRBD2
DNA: TGCGCCAGCAGCTGGGCGGGGGAGCAAGAGACCCAGTACTTC
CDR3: CASSWAGEQETQYF

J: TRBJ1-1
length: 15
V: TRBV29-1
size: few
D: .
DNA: TGCAGCCCGGGGGGCGGAGGGAGCCTGAACACTGAAGCTTTCTTT
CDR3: CSPGGGGSLNTEAFF

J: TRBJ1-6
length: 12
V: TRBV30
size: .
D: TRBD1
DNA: TGTGCCTGGGGACAGGTGGCATCACCCCTCCACTTT
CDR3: CAWGQVASPLHF

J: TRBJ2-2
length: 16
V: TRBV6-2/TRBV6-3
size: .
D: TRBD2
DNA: TGTGCCAGCAGTTACAACGGGGGGGCGCGGACCGGGGAGCTGTTTTTT
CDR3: CASSYNGGARTGELFF

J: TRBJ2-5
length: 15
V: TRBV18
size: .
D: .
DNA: TGTGCCAGCTCACCTCGGCGGGACTACCAAGAGACCCAGTACTTC
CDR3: CASSPRRDYQETQYF

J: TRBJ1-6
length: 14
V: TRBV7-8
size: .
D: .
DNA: TGTGCCAGCAGCCCAACAGGGATTAATTCACCCCTCCACTTT
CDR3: CASSPTGINSPLHF

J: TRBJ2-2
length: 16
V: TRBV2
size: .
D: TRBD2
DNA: TGTGCCAGCGGCCTTGGAAGGCGGGGGTACACCGGGGAGCTGTTTTTT
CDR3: CASGLGRRGYTGELFF

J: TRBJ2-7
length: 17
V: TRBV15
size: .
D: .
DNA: TGTGCCACCAGCAGAGAAAGTTTGAGCGGGGACAAGTACGAGCAGTACTTC
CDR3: CATSRESLSGDKYEQYF

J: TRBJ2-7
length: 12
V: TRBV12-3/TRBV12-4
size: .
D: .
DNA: TGTGCCAGCAGCTCGACCCTGGGCGAGCAGTACTTC
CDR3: CASSSTLGEQYF

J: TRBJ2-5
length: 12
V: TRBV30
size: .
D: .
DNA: TGTGCCTGGAGTGTTCTCGGGGAGACCCAGTACTTC
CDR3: CAWSVLGETQYF

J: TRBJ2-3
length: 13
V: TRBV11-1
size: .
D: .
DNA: TGTGCCAGCAGCCGTCGGGGTACAGATACGCAGTATTTT
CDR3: CASSRRGTDTQYF

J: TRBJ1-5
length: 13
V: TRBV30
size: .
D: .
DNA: TGTGCCTGGAGTGTGGAGAGGGATCAGCCCCAGCATTTT
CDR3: CAWSVERDQPQHF

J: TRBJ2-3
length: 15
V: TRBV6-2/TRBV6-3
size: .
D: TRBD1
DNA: TGTGCCAGCAGCTCCGGGACAGCTAGCACAGATACGCAGTATTTT
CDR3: CASSSGTASTDTQYF

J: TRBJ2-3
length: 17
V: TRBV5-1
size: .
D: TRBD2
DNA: TGCGCCAGCAGCTTGCCAGCGGGGGAGTCCCTCCCAGATACGCAGTATTTT
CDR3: CASSLPAGESLPDTQYF

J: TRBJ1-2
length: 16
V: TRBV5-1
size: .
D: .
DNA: TGCGCCAGCAGCTTGGAGGGGGGTCTCCTGGACTATGGCTACACCTTC
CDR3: CASSLEGGLLDYGYTF

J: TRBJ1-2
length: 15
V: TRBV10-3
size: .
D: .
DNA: TGTGCCATCAGTGATCAGCAGGTGACGAACTATGGCTACACCTTC
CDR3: CAISDQQVTNYGYTF

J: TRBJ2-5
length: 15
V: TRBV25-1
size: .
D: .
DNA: TGTGCCAGCAGTGAAGGACGGGGTTCCGGAGAGACCCAGTACTTC
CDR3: CASSEGRGSGETQYF

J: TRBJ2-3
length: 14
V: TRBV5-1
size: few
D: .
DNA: TGCGCCAGCAGGCGGAGTCAGGGGTTAGATACGCAGTATTTT
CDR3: CASRRSQGLDTQYF

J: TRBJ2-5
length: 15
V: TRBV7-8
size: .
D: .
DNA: TGTGCCAGCAGCTTATCTACTGGCCTTGGAGAGACCCAGTACTTC
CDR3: CASSLSTGLGETQYF

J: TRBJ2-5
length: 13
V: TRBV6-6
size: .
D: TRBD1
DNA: TGTGCCAGTGGGACAGGGTTACTTGAGACCCAGTACTTC
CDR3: CASGTGLLETQYF

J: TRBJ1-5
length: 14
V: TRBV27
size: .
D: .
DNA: TGTGCCAGCAGGGGGGACATAAGCAATCAGCCCCAGCATTTT
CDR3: CASRGDISNQPQHF

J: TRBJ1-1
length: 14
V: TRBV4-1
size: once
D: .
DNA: TGCGCCAGCAGCCAACTGACAGAAGGGACTGAAGCTTTCTTT
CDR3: CASSQLTEGTEAFF

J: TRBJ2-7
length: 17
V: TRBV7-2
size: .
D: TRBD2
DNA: TGTGCCAGCAGCCAAGGGACTAGCGGGGGGCTCTCCTACGAGCAGTACTTC
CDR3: CASSQGTSGGLSYEQYF

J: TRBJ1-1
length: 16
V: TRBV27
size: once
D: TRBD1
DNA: TGTGCCAGCAGTTTAAGTCCAGGGGGCTCATTCACTGAAGCTTTCTTT
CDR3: CASSLSPGGSFTEAFF

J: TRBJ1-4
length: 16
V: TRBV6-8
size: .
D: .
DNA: TGTGCCAGCAGTTACTCGTCGCGACTGAGAAATGAAAAACTGTTTTTT
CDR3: CASSYSSRLRNEKLFF